These T cell receptor beta chains were read from a single sample in a study of human T cells and chemical hapten exposure. TCRdb redid the calling of the RACE reads with MiXCR, one entry per CDR3 protein. The sample lists 150,000 to 200,000 distinct CDR3 sequences, roughly 15% occurring once. The specimen was whole blood, collected in connection with sensitization to the hapten diphenylcyclopropenone (DPC). The source of these receptors is a woman aged 25 to 39 with alopecia areata. Some clones in this sample may be carry-over from other donors' samples. CDR3s include the opening cysteine and the closing phenylalanine or tryptophan. D genes are given only for firm matches. Not every row has a clone size; where given, it reads once, few, many or a size class.

j_gene,v_gene,abundance,d_gene,CDR3aa,CDR3nt
TRBJ2-7,TRBV20-1,-,TRBD2,CSGTSGYEQYF,TGCAGTGGGACTAGCGGCTACGAGCAGTACTTC
TRBJ2-7,TRBV28,few,TRBD1,CASSWVTGGSHEQYF,TGTGCCAGCAGTTGGGTTACAGGGGGCTCACACGAGCAGTACTTC
TRBJ2-1,TRBV19,-,-,CASSISRGRTDGEQFF,TGTGCCAGTAGTATTAGTCGCGGCCGTACCGATGGTGAGCAGTTCTTC
TRBJ2-3,TRBV6-2/TRBV6-3,-,-,CASTNTDTQYF,TGTGCCAGCACCAACACAGATACGCAGTATTTT
TRBJ2-5,TRBV29-1,-,-,CSVETNQETQYF,TGCAGCGTTGAAACCAACCAAGAGACCCAGTACTTC
TRBJ2-1,TRBV24-1,many,-,CATSDHLPRNEQFF,TGTGCCACCAGTGATCACCTTCCCCGAAATGAGCAGTTCTTC
TRBJ1-1,TRBV25-1,-,-,CASSELYSTTEAFF,TGTGCCAGCAGTGAATTATACAGTACGACTGAAGCTTTCTTT
TRBJ2-1,TRBV7-2,few,-,CASSLSNQDEQFF,TGTGCCAGCAGCTTATCTAACCAGGATGAGCAGTTCTTC
TRBJ2-3,TRBV5-1,few,-,CASSLHTDTQYF,TGCGCCAGCAGCTTGCACACAGATACGCAGTATTTT
TRBJ2-5,TRBV28,-,-,CASSNGGGKETQYF,TGTGCCAGCAGTAACGGAGGGGGGAAAGAGACCCAGTACTTC
TRBJ1-2,TRBV19,few,TRBD1,CASRHSQGDWSYGYTF,TGTGCCAGTAGACACTCCCAGGGGGACTGGAGCTATGGCTACACCTTC
TRBJ2-5,TRBV5-5,few,-,CASSEGTTGETQYF,TGTGCCAGCAGCGAGGGGACTACAGGGGAGACCCAGTACTTC